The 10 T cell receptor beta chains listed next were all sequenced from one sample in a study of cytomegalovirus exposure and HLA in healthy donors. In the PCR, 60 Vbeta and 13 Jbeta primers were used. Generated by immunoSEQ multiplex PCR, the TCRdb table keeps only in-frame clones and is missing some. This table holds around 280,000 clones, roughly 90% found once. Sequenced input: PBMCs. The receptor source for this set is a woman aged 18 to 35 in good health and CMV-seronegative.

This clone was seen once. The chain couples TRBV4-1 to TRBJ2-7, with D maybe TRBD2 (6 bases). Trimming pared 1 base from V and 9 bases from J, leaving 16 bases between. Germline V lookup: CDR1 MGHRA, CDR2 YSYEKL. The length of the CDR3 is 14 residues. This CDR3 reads CASSQAPGVPGQYF. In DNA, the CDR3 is TGCGCCAGCAGCCAAGCCCCGGGAGTCCCCGGGCAGTACTTC.

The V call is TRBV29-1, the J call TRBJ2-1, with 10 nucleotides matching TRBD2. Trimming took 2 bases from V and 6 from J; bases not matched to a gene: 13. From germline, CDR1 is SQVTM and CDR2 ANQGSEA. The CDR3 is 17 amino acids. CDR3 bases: TGCAGCGTTGAACCCGGGACTAGCGTCCAGGGGCTCAATGAGCAGTTCTTC. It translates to CSVEPGTSVQGLNEQFF.

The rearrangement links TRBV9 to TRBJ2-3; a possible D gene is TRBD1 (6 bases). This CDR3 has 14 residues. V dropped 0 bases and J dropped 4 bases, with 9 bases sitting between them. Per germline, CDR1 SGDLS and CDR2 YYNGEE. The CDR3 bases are TGTGCCAGCAGCGTAGACCACAGGGCAGATACGCAGTATTTT. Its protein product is CASSVDHRADTQYF.

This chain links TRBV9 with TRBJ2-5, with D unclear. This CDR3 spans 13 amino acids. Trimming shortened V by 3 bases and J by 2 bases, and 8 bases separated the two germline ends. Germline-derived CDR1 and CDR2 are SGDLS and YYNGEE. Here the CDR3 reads CASSATDQETQYF. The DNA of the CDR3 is TGTGCCAGCAGCGCAACAGATCAAGAGACCCAGTACTTC.

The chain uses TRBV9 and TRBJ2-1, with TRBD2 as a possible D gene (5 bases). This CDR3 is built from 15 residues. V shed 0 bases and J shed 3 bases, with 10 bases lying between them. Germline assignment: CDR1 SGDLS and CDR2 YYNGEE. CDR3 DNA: TGTGCCAGCAGCGTAGTTCGGGGAGACTACAATGAGCAGTTCTTC. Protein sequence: CASSVVRGDYNEQFF.

CDR3 sequence reads: CASSPQGADTEAFF. CDR3 coding DNA: TGTGCCAGCAGCCCTCAGGGGGCTGACACTGAAGCTTTCTTT. The genes are TRBV7-6 and TRBJ1-1, with TRBD1 matching over 8 bases. There are 14 residues in the CDR3. Germline V gives CDR1 SGHVS, CDR2 FNYEAQ. After removal of 5 bases from V and 3 bases from J, the junction contained 5 bases not matched to a gene.

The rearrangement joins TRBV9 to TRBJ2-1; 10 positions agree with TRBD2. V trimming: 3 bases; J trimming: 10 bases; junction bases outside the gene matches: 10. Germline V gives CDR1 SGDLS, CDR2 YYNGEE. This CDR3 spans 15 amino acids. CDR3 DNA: TGTGCCAGCAGCGGACGTAGCGGGGGGATATGGGAGCAGTTCTTC. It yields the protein CASSGRSGGIWEQFF. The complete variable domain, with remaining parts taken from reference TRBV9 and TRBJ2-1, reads DSGVTQTPKHLITATGQRVTLRCSPRSGDLSVYWYQQSLDQGLQFLIQYYNGEERAKGNILERFSAQQFPDLHSELNLSSLELGDSALYFCASSGRSGGIWEQFFGPGTRLTVL.

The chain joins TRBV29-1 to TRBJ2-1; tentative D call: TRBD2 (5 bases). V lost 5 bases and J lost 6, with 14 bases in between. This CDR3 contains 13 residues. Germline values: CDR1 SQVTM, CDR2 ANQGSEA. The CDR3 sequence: CSVLSSAGNEQFF. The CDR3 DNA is TGCAGCGTTCTGTCCTCTGCGGGCAATGAGCAGTTCTTC.

The CDR3 loop reads CASSTGQGRPTNYGYTF. The CDR3 nucleotides read TGTGCCAGTAGTACTGGACAGGGGAGACCAACTAACTATGGCTACACCTTC. The chain uses TRBV19 and TRBJ1-2, with 9 positions matching TRBD1. Unmatched junction bases numbered 9, after V lost 4 bases and J lost 0 bases. In germline, CDR1 is LNHDA, CDR2 SQIVND (reference sequence). The length of the CDR3 is 17 residues.

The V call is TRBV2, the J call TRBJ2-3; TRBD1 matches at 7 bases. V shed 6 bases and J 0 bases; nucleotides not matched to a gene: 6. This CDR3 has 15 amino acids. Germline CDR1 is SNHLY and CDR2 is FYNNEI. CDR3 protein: CASSRTGVSTDTQYF. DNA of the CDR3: TGTGCCAGCAGCCGAACAGGGGTGAGCACAGATACGCAGTATTTT.